This TCR beta chain was recorded in a study of T cell repertoires in cytomegalovirus infection. About the study: Through public TCR beta signatures, both CMV infection and matching HLA type were indicated.

This CDR3 spans 19 amino acids. From germline, CDR1 is SGHVS and CDR2 FNYEAQ. Trimming removed 4 bases from V and 4 bases from J; junction bases left unmatched: 11. TCRdb used MiXCR to reprocess the reads, holding one entry per CDR3 protein. The sample yields about 470,000 distinct CDR3 sequences, roughly 43% seen once. Details on this clonotype: Antigen: not known.

The chain recombines TRBV7-6 with TRBJ2-3; 16 nucleotides align to TRBD2. The receptor comes from a human donor in good health (CMV status not recorded). Some clones in this sample may be carry-over from other donors' samples. The starting material was cultured PBMCs, obtained from culture after CMV antigen stimulation. Here the CDR3 DNA reads TGTGCCAGCAGCTCCTCCGGGACTAGCGGGAGGGCCCCTCCAGATACGCAGTATTTT. Translation gives CASSSSGTSGRAPPDTQYF.